The T cell receptor (beta chain) under discussion was sequenced for a study of OX40 agonist ivuxolimab in advanced cancers. Overall study: In three patients, partial responses were observed, one with hepatocellular carcinoma and two with cutaneous melanoma. Study-level results: Relative to CD4+, CD8+ T cells held more expanded clones on average. Compared with others, partial responders at 0.1-3.0 mg/kg displayed clonal expansion among the lowest. Blood T cells, both CD4+ and CD8+, expanded clonally by week 6 at 0.1 to 3.0 mg/kg.

This clone was recorded only once. The antigen remains undetermined. The junction does not match germline at one end; this may be a read error. The CDR3 consists of 16 residues. The germline V gene has CDR1 SSHAT and CDR2 FNYEAQ (reference sequence). Here immunoSEQ multiplex PCR was the method, and the copy in TCRdb shows in-frame clones only, minus some. The table records some 60,000 clones, roughly nine tenths of them present only once. The genes are TRBV7-7 and TRBJ2-3; 11 nucleotides line up with TRBD2. The source is an adult with an advanced solid tumor such as melanoma, head and neck, liver or kidney cancer. This sample comprised CD4+ or CD8+ T cells sorted from blood, obtained in a trial of the OX40 agonist ivuxolimab. The CDR3 loop is CASSLGLAGGPDTQYF. The CDR3 nucleotides read TGTGCTAGCAGCTTAGGATTAGCGGGGGGGCCCGATACGCAGTATTTT.